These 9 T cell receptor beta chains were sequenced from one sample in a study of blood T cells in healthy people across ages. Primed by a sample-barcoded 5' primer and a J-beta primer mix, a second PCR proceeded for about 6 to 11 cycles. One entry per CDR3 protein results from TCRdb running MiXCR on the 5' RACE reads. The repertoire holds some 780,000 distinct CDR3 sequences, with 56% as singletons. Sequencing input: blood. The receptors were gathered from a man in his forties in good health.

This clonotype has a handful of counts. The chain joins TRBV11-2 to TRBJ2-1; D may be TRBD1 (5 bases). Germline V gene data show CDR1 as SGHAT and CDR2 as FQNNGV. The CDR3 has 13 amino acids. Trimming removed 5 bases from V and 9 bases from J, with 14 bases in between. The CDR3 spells CASSPIRDSEQFF. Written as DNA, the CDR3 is TGTGCCAGCAGCCCGATCAGAGACAGTGAGCAGTTCTTC.

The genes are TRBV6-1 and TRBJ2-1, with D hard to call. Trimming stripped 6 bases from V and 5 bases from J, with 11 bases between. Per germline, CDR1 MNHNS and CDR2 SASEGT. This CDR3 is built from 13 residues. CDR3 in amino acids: CASRTSRNNEQFF. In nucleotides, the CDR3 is TGTGCCAGCAGAACGTCCCGAAACAATGAGCAGTTCTTC.

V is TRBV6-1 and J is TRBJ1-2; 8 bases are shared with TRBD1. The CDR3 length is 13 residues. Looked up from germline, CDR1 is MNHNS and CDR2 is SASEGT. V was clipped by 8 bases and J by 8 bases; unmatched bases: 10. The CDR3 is CASESTGGKGYTF. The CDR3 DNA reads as TGTGCCAGCGAATCTACAGGGGGGAAGGGCTACACCTTC.

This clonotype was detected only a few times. CDR3 sequence: CASSSRQGHEQYF. In nucleotides, the CDR3 is TGCGCCAGCAGCTCAAGACAGGGGCACGAGCAGTACTTC. The gene calls are TRBV5-1 and TRBJ2-7; TRBD1 matches at 8 bases. Germline assignment: CDR1 SGHRS and CDR2 YFSETQ. The CDR3 is 13 amino acids. After removal of 3 bases from V and 5 bases from J, the junction contained 4 bases not matched to a gene.

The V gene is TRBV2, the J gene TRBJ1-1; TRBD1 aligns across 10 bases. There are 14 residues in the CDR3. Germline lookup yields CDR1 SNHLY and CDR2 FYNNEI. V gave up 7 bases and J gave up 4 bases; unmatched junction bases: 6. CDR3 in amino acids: CASNVRTGGTEAFF. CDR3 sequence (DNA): TGTGCCAGCAATGTCCGGACAGGGGGCACTGAAGCTTTCTTT.

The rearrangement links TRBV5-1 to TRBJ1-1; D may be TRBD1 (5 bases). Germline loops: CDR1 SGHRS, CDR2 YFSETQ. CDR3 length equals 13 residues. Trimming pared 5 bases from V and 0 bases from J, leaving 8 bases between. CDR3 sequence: CASRQAMNTEAFF. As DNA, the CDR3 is TGCGCCAGCAGACAGGCAATGAACACTGAAGCTTTCTTT.

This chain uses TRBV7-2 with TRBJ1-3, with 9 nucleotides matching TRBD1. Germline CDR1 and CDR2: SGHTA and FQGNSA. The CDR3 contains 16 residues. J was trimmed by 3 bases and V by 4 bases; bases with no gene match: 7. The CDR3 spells CASSSAGQGVGNTIYF. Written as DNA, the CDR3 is TGTGCCAGCAGCTCGGCGGGACAGGGAGTTGGAAACACCATATATTTT.

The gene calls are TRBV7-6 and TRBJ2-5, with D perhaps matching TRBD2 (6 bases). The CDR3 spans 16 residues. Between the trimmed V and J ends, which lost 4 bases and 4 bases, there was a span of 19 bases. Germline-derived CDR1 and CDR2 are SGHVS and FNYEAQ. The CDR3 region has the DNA TGTGCCAGCAGCTCCCGTTCGGGGGATGATAGAGAGACCCAGTACTTC. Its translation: CASSSRSGDDRETQYF.

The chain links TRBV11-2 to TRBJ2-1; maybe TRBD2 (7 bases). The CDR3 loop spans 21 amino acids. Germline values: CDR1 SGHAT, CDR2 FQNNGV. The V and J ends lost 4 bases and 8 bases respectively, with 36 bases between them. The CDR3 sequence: CASSSRLQGGGGGARPDEQFF. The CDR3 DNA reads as TGTGCCAGCAGCTCCCGCCTCCAAGGGGGAGGGGGGGGAGCTAGGCCCGATGAGCAGTTCTTC.